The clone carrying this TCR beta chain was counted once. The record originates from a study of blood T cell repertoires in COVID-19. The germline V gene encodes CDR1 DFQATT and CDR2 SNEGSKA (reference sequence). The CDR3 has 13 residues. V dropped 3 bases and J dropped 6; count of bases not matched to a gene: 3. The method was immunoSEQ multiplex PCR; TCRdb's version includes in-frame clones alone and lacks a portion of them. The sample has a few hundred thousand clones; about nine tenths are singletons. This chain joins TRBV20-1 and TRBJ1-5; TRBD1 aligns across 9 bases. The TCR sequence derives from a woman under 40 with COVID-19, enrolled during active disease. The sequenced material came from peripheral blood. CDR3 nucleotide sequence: TGCAGTGCTAGTCGGGACAGGGCTCAGCCCCAGCATTTT. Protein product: CSASRDRAQPQHF.